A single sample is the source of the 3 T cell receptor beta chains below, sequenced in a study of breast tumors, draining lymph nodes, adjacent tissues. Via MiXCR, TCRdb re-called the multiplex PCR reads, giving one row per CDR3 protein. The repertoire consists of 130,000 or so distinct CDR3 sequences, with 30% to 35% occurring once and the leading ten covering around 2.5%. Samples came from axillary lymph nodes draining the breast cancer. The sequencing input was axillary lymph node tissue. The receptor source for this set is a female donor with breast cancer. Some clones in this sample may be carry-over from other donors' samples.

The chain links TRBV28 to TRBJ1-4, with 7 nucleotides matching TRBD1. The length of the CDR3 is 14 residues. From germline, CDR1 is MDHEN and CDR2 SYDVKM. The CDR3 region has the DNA TGTGCTACCTGGGGAAGGGGGCTCATTGAAAAACTGTTTTTT. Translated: CATWGRGLIEKLFF.

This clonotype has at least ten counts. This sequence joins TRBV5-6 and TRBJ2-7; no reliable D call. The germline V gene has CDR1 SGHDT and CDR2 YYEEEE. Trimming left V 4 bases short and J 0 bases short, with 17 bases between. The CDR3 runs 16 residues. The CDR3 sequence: CASSPNGAGASYEQYF. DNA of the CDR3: TGTGCCAGCAGCCCAAACGGAGCCGGTGCCTCCTACGAGCAGTACTTC.

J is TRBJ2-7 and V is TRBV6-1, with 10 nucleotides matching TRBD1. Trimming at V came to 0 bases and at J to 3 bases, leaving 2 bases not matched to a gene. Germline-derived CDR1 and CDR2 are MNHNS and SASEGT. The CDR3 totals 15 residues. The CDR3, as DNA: TGTGCCAGCAGTGAAGCGCGGGACAGGGGCTACGAGCAGTACTTC. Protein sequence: CASSEARDRGYEQYF.